The clone carrying this T cell receptor beta chain was picked up a small number of times. This sample stems from a study of cytomegalovirus exposure and HLA in healthy donors. The CDR3 runs to 15 residues. V shed 0 bases and J shed 8 bases, with 13 bases lying between them. Germline CDR1 MGHRA, CDR2 YSYEKL. Amplification used 60 Vbeta primers and 13 Jbeta primers. TCRdb's copy holds only in-frame clones and misses some; the assay was immunoSEQ multiplex PCR. The sample lists more than 75,000 clones; around 79% were seen once. The chain couples TRBV4-1 to TRBJ1-4, with D possibly matching TRBD1 (5 bases). The TCR sequence derives from a woman between 40 and 55 years old in good health and CMV-seropositive. Sequencing used PBMCs. Here the CDR3 DNA reads TGCGCCAGCAGCCAAGATATGGCAGGGCGGGAAAAACTGTTTTTT. Its protein is CASSQDMAGREKLFF.